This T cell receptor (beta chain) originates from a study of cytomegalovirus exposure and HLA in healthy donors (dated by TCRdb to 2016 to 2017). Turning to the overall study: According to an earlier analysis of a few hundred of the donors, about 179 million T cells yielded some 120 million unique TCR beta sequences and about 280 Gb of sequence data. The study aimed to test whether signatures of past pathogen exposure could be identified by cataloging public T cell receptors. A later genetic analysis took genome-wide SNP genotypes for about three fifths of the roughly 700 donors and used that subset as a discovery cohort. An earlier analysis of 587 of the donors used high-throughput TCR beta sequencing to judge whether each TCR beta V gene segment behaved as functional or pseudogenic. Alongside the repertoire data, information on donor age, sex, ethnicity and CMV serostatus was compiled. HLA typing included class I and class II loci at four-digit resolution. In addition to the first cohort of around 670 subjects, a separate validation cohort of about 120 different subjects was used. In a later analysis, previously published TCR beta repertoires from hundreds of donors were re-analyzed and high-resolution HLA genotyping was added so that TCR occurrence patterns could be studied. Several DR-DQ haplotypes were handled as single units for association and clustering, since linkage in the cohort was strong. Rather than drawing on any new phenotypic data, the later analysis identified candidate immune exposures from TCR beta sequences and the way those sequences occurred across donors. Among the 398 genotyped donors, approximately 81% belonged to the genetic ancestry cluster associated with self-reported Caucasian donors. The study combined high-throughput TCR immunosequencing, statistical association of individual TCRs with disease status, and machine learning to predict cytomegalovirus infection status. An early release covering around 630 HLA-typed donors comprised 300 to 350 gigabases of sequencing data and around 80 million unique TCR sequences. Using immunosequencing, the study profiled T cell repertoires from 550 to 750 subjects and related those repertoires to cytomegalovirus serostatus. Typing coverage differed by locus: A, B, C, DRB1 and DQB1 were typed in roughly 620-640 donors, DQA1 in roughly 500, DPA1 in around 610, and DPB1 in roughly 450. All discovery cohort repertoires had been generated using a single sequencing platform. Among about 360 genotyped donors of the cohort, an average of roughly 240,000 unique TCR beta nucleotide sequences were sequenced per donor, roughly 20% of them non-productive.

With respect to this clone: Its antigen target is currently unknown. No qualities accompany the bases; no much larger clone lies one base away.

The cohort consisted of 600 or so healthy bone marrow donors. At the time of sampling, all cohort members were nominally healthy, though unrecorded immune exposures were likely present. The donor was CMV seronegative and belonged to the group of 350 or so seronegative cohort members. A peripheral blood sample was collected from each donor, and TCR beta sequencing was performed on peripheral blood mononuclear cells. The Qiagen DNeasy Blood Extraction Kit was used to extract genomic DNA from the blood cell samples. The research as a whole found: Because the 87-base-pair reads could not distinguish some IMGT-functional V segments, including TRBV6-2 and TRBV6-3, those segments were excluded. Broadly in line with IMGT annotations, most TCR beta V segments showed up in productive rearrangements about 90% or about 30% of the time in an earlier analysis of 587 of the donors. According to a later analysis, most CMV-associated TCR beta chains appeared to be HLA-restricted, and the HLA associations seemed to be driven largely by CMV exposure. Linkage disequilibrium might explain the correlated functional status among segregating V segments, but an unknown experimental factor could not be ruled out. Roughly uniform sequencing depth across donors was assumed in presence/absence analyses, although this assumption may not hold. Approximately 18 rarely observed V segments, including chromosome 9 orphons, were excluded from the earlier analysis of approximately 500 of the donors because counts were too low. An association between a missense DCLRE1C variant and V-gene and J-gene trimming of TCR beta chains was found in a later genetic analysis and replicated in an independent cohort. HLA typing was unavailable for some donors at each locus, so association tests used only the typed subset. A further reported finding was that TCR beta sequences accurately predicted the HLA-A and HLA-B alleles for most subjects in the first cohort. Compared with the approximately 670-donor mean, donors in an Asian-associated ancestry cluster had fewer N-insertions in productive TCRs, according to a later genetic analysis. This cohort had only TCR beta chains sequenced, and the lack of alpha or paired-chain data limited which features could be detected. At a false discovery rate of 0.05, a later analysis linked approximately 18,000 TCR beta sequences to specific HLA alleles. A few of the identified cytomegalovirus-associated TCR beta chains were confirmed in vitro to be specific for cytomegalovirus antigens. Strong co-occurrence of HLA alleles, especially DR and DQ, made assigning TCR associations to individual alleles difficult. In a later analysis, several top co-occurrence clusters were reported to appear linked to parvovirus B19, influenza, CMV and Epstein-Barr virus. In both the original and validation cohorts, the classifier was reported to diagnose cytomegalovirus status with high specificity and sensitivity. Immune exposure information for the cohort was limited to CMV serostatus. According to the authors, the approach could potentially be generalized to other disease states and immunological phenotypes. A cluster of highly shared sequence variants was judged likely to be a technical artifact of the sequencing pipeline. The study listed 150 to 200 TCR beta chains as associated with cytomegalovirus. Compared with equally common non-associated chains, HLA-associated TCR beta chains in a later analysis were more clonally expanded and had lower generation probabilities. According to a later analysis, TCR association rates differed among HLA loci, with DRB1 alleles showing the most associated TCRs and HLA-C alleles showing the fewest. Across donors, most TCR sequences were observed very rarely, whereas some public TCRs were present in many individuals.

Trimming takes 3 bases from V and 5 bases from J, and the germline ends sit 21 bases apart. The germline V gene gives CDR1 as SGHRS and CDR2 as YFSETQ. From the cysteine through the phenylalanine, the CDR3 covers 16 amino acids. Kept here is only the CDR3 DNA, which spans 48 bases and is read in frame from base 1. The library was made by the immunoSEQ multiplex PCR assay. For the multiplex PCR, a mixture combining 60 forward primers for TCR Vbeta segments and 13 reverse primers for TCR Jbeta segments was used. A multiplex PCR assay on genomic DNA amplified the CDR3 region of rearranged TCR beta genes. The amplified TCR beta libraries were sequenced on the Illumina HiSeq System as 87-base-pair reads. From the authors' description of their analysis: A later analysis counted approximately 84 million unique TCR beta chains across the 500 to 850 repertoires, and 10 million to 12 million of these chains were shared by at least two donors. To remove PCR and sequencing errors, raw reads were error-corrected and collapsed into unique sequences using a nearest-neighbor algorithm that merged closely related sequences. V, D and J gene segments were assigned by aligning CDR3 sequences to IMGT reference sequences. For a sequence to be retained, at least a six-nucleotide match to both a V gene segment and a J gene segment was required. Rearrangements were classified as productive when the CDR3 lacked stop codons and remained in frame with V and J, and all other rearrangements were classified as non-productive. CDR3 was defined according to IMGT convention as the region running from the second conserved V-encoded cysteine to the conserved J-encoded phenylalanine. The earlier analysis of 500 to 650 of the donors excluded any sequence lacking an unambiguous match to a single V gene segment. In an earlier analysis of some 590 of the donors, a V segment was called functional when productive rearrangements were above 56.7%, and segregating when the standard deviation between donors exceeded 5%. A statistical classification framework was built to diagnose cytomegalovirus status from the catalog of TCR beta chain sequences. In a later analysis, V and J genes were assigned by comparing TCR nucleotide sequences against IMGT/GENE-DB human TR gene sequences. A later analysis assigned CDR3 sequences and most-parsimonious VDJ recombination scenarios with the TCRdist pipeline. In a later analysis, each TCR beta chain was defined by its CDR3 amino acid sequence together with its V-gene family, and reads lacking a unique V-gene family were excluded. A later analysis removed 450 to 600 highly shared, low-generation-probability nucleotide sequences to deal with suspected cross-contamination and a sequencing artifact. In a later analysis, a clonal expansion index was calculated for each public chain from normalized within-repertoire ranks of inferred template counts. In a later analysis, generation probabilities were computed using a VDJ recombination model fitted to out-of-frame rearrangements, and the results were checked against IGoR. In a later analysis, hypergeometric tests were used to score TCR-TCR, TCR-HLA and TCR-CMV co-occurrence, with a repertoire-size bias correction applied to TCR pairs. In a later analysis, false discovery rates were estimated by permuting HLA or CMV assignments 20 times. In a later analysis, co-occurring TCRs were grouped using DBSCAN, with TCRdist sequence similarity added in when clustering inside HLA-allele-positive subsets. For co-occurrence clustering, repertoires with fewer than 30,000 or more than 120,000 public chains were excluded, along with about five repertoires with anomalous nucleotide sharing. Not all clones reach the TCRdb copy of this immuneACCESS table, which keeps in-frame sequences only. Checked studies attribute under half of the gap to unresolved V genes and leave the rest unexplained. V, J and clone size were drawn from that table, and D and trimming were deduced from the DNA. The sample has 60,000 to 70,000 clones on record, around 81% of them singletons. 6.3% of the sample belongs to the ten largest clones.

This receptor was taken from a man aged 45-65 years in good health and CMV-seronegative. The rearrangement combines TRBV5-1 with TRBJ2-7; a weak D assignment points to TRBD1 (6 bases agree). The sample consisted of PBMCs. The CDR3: CASSSQPTGLGDEQYF. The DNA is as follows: TGCGCCAGCAGCTCGCAACCGACAGGCCTCGGGGACGAGCAGTACTTC.